This passage covers 32 T cell receptor beta chains from one sample sequenced in a study of shared clonotypes between healthy human individuals. The protocol was immunoSEQ multiplex PCR, while the TCRdb copy is restricted to in-frame clones and leaves out a portion. The repertoire holds under 1 million clones, 96% seen once, with over 0.2% in the top ten. Selected positively for CCR7 and CD45RO-negative, naive CD8 cells excluded terminally differentiated effector memory CD45RA+ cells. The sample was naive CD8+ T cells sorted from blood. The receptors come from a man aged 30 to 39 in good health.

This clone was found once. The chain has TRBV4-3 and TRBJ2-7; D tentatively reads TRBD1 or TRBD2 (5 bases each). The CDR3 is made up of 17 amino acids. Trimming shortened V by 0 bases and J by 3 bases, and 18 bases separated the two germline ends. Germline values: CDR1 LGHNA, CDR2 YSLEER. In nucleotides, the CDR3 is TGCGCCAGCAGCCAAGAGGGACCGGGGTGGCGGGTCTACGAGCAGTACTTC. This encodes CASSQEGPGWRVYEQYF.

V and J are TRBV5-1 and TRBJ2-1, with 9 bases aligning to TRBD1. The ends lost 4 bases at V and 5 bases at J; junction bases unmatched: 13. CDR1 and CDR2 from the germline V gene are SGHRS and YFSETQ. The CDR3 covers 17 residues. This CDR3 reads CASSTGTGLIGDNEQFF. As DNA, the CDR3 is TGCGCCAGCAGCACAGGGACAGGGCTGATCGGGGACAATGAGCAGTTCTTC.

The CDR3 sequence is CASSLQGSEQFF. Written as DNA, the CDR3 is TGTGCCAGTAGTCTACAGGGGAGTGAGCAGTTCTTC. The gene calls are TRBV19 and TRBJ2-1; TRBD1 matches at 7 bases. The length of the CDR3 is 12 residues. The germline gives CDR1 LNHDA, CDR2 SQIVND (reference sequence). Trimming took 5 bases from V and 9 from J; bases not matched to a gene: 4.

The chain couples TRBV19 to TRBJ1-1, with no clear D. Germline V gene data show CDR1 as LNHDA and CDR2 as SQIVND (reference sequence). The CDR3 spans 13 residues. Trimming cost V 7 bases and J 8 bases, with 17 bases left between them. The CDR3 region has the DNA TGTGCCAGTACCACCTTGAAGGCCTTCGAAGCTTTCTTT. The encoded protein is CASTTLKAFEAFF.

CDR3 nucleotides: TGTGCCAGCAGCCAGACTTTACCTTCTAGCGGGAGGTTGTGGTACGAGCAGTACTTC. This gives the protein CASSQTLPSSGRLWYEQYF. The rearrangement links TRBV7-9 to TRBJ2-7, with TRBD2 identical over 11 bases. V lost 5 bases and J lost 4; bases outside the gene matches: 19. There are 19 residues in the CDR3. The germline V gene has CDR1 SEHNR and CDR2 FQNEAQ (reference sequence).

The chain couples TRBV9 to TRBJ2-7; 11 nucleotides agree with TRBD1. V trimming: 4 bases; J trimming: 3 bases; junction bases outside the gene matches: 6. CDR1 is SGDLS and CDR2 is YYNGEE in the germline V gene. The CDR3 covers 15 residues. The CDR3, as DNA: TGTGCCAGCAGCCCTTCTGGGACAGGGGGCTACGAGCAGTACTTC. Its protein product is CASSPSGTGGYEQYF.

The V call is TRBV4-3, the J call TRBJ2-7; 11 nucleotides match TRBD2. This CDR3 has 16 amino acids. Germline CDR1 and CDR2: LGHNA and YSLEER. With V trimmed by 0 bases and J by 1 base, 2 bases remained unmatched. The CDR3 protein is CASSQDPSGRSYEQYF. The CDR3 bases are TGCGCCAGCAGCCAAGATCCTAGCGGGAGGTCCTACGAGCAGTACTTC.

The chain joins TRBV29-1 to TRBJ2-1; D not resolved. V gave up 5 bases and J gave up 7 bases, with 15 bases separating them. The CDR3 covers 13 residues. From germline, CDR1 is SQVTM and CDR2 ANQGSEA. In DNA form, the CDR3 reads TGCAGCGTTTCTCCTCTCAGAGGAAATGAGCAGTTCTTC. Translated, it gives CSVSPLRGNEQFF.

The rearrangement joins TRBV15 to TRBJ2-1; perhaps D is TRBD1 or TRBD2 (5 bases each). The CDR3 is 18 residues long. The germline CDR1 and CDR2 sequences are LNHNV and YYDKDF (reference sequence). With 0 bases removed from V and 2 bases from J, the gap between germline ends came to 17 bases. The DNA for the CDR3 is TGTGCCACCAGCAGAGATGCCCCCGGGGCGGCCACCTACAATGAGCAGTTCTTC. It translates to CATSRDAPGAATYNEQFF.

As concerns this clone: The same CDR3 is also encoded by other DNA sequences in this sample. The gene calls are TRBV7-8 and TRBJ2-3; the D is unclear. The germline CDR1 and CDR2 sequences are SGHVS and FQNEAQ. V lost 2 bases and J lost 6, with 6 bases in between. This CDR3 comprises 12 residues. The CDR3 DNA reads TGTGCCAGCAGCTTATCTACGGATACGCAGTATTTT. This encodes CASSLSTDTQYF. Looking up the rest from reference TRBV7-8 and TRBJ2-3 gives the full variable domain: GAGVSQSPRYKVAKRGQDVALRCDPISGHVSLFWYQQALGQGPEFLTYFQNEAQLDKSGLPSDRFFAERPEGSVSTLKIQRTQQEDSAVYLCASSLSTDTQYFGPGTRLTVL.

V usage is TRBV7-6 and J usage is TRBJ1-2, with D unresolved. Germline CDR1 reads SGHVS; CDR2 reads FNYEAQ. This CDR3 is built from 13 residues. Deletions cut 5 bases from V and 6 bases from J, with 13 bases between. The CDR3 reads CASSPSPADGYTF. The DNA for the CDR3 is TGTGCCAGCAGCCCCTCTCCGGCTGATGGCTACACCTTC. Full variable domain (rest looked up from reference TRBV7-6 and TRBJ1-2): GAGVSQSPRYKVTKRGQDVALRCDPISGHVSLYWYRQALGQGPEFLTYFNYEAQQDKSGLPNDRFSAERPEGSISTLTIQRTEQRDSAMYRCASSPSPADGYTFGSGTRLTVV.

Comment on this clone: Within the sample, other DNA sequences also encode this same CDR3. This chain uses TRBV9 with TRBJ2-3; D not resolved. CDR1 is SGDLS, CDR2 YYNGEE, per germline. The V gene lost 0 bases and the J gene lost 3 bases, with 5 bases spanning the gap. This CDR3 comprises 13 residues. The CDR3 DNA reads as TGTGCCAGCAGCGTAGAAGGAACAGATACGCAGTATTTT. Its translation: CASSVEGTDTQYF.

This chain connects TRBV5-1 to TRBJ2-7; D may be TRBD1 (6 bases). V lost 4 bases to trimming and J lost 4 bases, with 9 bases between them. The CDR3 contains 12 residues. The germline V gene has CDR1 SGHRS and CDR2 YFSETQ. CDR3 nucleotide sequence: TGCGCCAGCAGCCAACAGGGTTACGAGCAGTACTTC. Protein sequence: CASSQQGYEQYF.

The V gene is TRBV6-6, the J gene TRBJ2-7; D is possibly TRBD1 or TRBD2 (5 bases each). This CDR3 is 14 amino acids long. Germline V gene data show CDR1 as MNHNY and CDR2 as SVGAGI (reference sequence). V was trimmed by 6 bases and J by 2 bases, leaving 14 bases between them. This CDR3 is CASSATGTAYEQYF. The CDR3 region has the DNA TGTGCCAGCAGCGCCACCGGGACGGCCTACGAGCAGTACTTC.

This sequence joins TRBV6-1 and TRBJ1-5; D is ambiguous. Per germline, CDR1 MNHNS and CDR2 SASEGT. The CDR3 has 15 residues. V was pared by 3 bases and J by 0 bases, with 9 bases between. Written as DNA, the CDR3 is TGTGCCAGCAGTGATTCCAGGTATAGCAATCAGCCCCAGCATTTT. Translating it yields CASSDSRYSNQPQHF.

The chain has TRBV9 and TRBJ2-2; 12 bases agree with TRBD2. The CDR3 is made up of 19 amino acids. Germline CDR1 SGDLS, CDR2 YYNGEE. The trim removed 4 bases at V and 8 bases at J, leaving 18 bases unmatched. In DNA, the CDR3 is TGTGCCAGCAGCCCCCCCCTTGGTCGACTAGCGGGAGTATCGGGGGAGCTGTTTTTT. Translation gives CASSPPLGRLAGVSGELFF.

The chain joins TRBV14 to TRBJ1-1; 8 bases fit TRBD1. The CDR3 covers 13 residues. Germline V gives CDR1 SGHDN, CDR2 FVKESK. J lost 10 bases, V lost 1 base, and 5 bases had no gene match. The DNA for the CDR3 is TGTGCCAGCAGCCAAGGTTCCAGGGGGCGAGCTTTCTTT. This translates into CASSQGSRGRAFF.

The chain employs TRBV28 and TRBJ2-7; 10 nucleotides match TRBD1. Trimming removed 4 bases from V and 4 bases from J; junction bases left unmatched: 4. Germline assignment: CDR1 MDHEN and CDR2 SYDVKM. CDR3 size: 14 residues. The CDR3: CASSSPGQGYEQYF. In DNA form, the CDR3 reads TGTGCCAGCAGTTCTCCGGGACAGGGGTACGAGCAGTACTTC. Full variable domain (rest looked up from reference TRBV28 and TRBJ2-7): DVKVTQSSRYLVKRTGEKVFLECVQDMDHENMFWYRQDPGLGLRLIYFSYDVKMKEKGDIPEGYSVSREKKERFSLILESASTNQTSMYLCASSSPGQGYEQYFGPGTRLTVT.

The V gene is TRBV19, the J gene TRBJ2-7; perhaps TRBD2 as D (5 bases). V was clipped by 7 bases and J by 5 bases, with 15 bases between them. The CDR3 runs to 13 residues. Germline CDR1 LNHDA, CDR2 SQIVND (reference sequence). In nucleotides, the CDR3 is TGTGCCAGTAAAGCGGAAGATCCCCACGAGCAGTACTTC. This codes for CASKAEDPHEQYF.

This clone was seen just once. The chain uses TRBV28 and TRBJ2-6; D gene unclear. The CDR3 spans 13 residues. V gave up 11 bases and J gave up 5 bases, with 13 bases separating them. Germline V CDR1 and CDR2: MDHEN, SYDVKM. The CDR3 here is CARPPPWANVLTF. The CDR3 DNA is TGTGCCCGCCCCCCTCCTTGGGCCAACGTCCTGACTTTC.

The rearrangement joins TRBV2 to TRBJ2-3; 8 positions match TRBD2. The CDR3 extends over 12 amino acids. From germline, CDR1 is SNHLY and CDR2 FYNNEI. The DNA for the CDR3 is TGTGCGGACGGGAGGGAGGGGGATACGCAGTATTTT. Amino acids: CADGREGDTQYF.

This chain connects TRBV7-8 to TRBJ2-1; no clear D. Between the trimmed V and J ends, which lost 2 bases and 5 bases, there was a span of 7 bases. The CDR3 has 13 residues. In germline, CDR1 is SGHVS, CDR2 FQNEAQ. The CDR3 spells CASSLSAHNEQFF. The CDR3 bases are TGTGCCAGCAGCTTATCGGCCCACAATGAGCAGTTCTTC.

The chain couples TRBV7-8 to TRBJ2-3; the D is unclear. CDR3 length equals 12 residues. The V and J ends lost 6 bases and 7 bases respectively, with 11 bases between them. Germline CDR1 and CDR2: SGHVS and FQNEAQ. The CDR3 loop is CASSLTSNTQYF. The CDR3 coding sequence is TGTGCCAGCAGTTTAACTTCCAATACGCAGTATTTT.

The chain is built from TRBV7-6 and TRBJ2-1; no clear D gene. The V and J ends lost 2 bases and 8 bases respectively, with 7 bases between them. The CDR3 loop spans 12 amino acids. The germline V gene encodes CDR1 SGHVS and CDR2 FNYEAQ. CDR3 DNA sequence: TGTGCCAGCAGCTTACGTTCGTATGAGCAGTTCTTC. Amino acids: CASSLRSYEQFF.

The rearrangement joins TRBV27 to TRBJ2-6; no reliable D call. Trimming pared 6 bases from V and 1 base from J, leaving 10 bases between. The CDR3 covers 15 residues. Germline V gene data show CDR1 as MNHEY and CDR2 as SMNVEV (reference sequence). For the CDR3, the DNA is TGTGCCAGCAGCCCCCTGGATTCTGGGGCCAACGTCCTGACTTTC. This encodes CASSPLDSGANVLTF.

CDR3 DNA: TGTGCCAGCAGAACCGAGGGCTACCAAGAGACCCAGTACTTC. Translation: CASRTEGYQETQYF. This chain joins TRBV11-2 and TRBJ2-5; a weak D match, TRBD2 (5 bases). This CDR3 spans 14 amino acids. In germline, CDR1 is SGHAT, CDR2 FQNNGV. V was pared by 6 bases and J by 0 bases, with 11 bases between.

A remark on this clone: The same CDR3 also results from other DNA sequences found in this sample. The V gene is TRBV27, the J gene TRBJ2-7, with 11 bases identical to TRBD1. J lost 4 bases, V lost 0 bases, and 2 bases had no gene match. CDR3 length: 15 residues. In germline, CDR1 is MNHEY, CDR2 SMNVEV (reference sequence). CDR3 sequence (DNA): TGTGCCAGCAGTTTATCCGGGACAGGGGGATACGAGCAGTACTTC. As protein: CASSLSGTGGYEQYF.

Of note for this clone: A junction end diverges from the germline sequence, so it may reflect a read error. This CDR3 reads CSIDSTGELFF. CDR3 DNA: TGCAGCATTGACTCAACCGGGGAGCTGTTTTTT. The chain couples TRBV29-1 to TRBJ2-2; D unclear. This CDR3 has 11 amino acids. CDR1 is SQVTM, CDR2 ANQGSEA, per germline.

This chain joins TRBV10-1 and TRBJ2-3; weak D call: TRBD1 (6 bases). V was pared by 2 bases and J by 0 bases, with 12 bases between. Germline values: CDR1 WNHNN, CDR2 SYGVQD (reference sequence). This CDR3 spans 16 amino acids. CDR3 coding DNA: TGCGCCAGCAGTGAGAACACAGGGACAAGCACAGATACGCAGTATTTT. Protein sequence: CASSENTGTSTDTQYF.

The genes are TRBV11-2 and TRBJ2-7; tentative D call: TRBD1 (6 bases). V shed 0 bases and J shed 5 bases, with 11 bases lying between them. Germline V gives CDR1 SGHAT, CDR2 FQNNGV. The CDR3 length is 14 residues. The CDR3 bases are TGTGCCAGCAGCTTAGAGGGGGCGTTGGACGAGCAGTACTTC. It codes for CASSLEGALDEQYF.

This rearrangement joins TRBV11-2 to TRBJ2-7; D is undetermined. In germline, CDR1 is SGHAT, CDR2 FQNNGV. This CDR3 is built from 14 residues. Trimming shortened V by 1 base and J by 1 base, and 8 bases separated the two germline ends. This CDR3 is CASSLVQPSYEQYF. CDR3 DNA: TGTGCCAGCAGCTTAGTACAGCCGTCCTACGAGCAGTACTTC. Looking up the rest from reference TRBV11-2 and TRBJ2-7 gives the full variable domain: EAGVAQSPRYKIIEKRQSVAFWCNPISGHATLYWYQQILGQGPKLLIQFQNNGVVDDSQLPKDRFSAERLKGVDSTLKIQPAKLEDSAVYLCASSLVQPSYEQYFGPGTRLTVT.

The chain has TRBV6-1 and TRBJ2-1; D is unresolved. Trimming stripped 3 bases from V and 4 bases from J, with 4 bases between. Germline CDR1 MNHNS, CDR2 SASEGT. This CDR3 has 12 amino acids. CDR3 in amino acids: CASSDRYNEQFF. As DNA, the CDR3 is TGTGCCAGCAGTGACCGGTACAATGAGCAGTTCTTC.